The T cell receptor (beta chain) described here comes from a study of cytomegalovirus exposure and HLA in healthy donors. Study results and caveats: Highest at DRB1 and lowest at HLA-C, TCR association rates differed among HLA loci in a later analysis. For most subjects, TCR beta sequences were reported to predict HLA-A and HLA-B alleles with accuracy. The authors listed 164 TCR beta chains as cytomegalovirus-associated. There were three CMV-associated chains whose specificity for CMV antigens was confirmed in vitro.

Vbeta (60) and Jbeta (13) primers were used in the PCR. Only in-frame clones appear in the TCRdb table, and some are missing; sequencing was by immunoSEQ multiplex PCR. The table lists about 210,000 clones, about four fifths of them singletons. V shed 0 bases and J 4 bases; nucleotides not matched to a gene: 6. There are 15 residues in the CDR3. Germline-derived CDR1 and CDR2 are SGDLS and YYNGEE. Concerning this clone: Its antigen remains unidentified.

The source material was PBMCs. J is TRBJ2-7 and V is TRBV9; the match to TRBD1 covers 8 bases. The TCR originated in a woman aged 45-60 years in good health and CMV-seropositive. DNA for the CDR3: TGTGCCAGCAGCGTAGCTCCAGGGGGCCAGTACGAGCAGTACTTC. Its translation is CASSVAPGGQYEQYF. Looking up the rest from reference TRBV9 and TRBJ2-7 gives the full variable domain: DSGVTQTPKHLITATGQRVTLRCSPRSGDLSVYWYQQSLDQGLQFLIQYYNGEERAKGNILERFSAQQFPDLHSELNLSSLELGDSALYFCASSVAPGGQYEQYFGPGTRLTVT.